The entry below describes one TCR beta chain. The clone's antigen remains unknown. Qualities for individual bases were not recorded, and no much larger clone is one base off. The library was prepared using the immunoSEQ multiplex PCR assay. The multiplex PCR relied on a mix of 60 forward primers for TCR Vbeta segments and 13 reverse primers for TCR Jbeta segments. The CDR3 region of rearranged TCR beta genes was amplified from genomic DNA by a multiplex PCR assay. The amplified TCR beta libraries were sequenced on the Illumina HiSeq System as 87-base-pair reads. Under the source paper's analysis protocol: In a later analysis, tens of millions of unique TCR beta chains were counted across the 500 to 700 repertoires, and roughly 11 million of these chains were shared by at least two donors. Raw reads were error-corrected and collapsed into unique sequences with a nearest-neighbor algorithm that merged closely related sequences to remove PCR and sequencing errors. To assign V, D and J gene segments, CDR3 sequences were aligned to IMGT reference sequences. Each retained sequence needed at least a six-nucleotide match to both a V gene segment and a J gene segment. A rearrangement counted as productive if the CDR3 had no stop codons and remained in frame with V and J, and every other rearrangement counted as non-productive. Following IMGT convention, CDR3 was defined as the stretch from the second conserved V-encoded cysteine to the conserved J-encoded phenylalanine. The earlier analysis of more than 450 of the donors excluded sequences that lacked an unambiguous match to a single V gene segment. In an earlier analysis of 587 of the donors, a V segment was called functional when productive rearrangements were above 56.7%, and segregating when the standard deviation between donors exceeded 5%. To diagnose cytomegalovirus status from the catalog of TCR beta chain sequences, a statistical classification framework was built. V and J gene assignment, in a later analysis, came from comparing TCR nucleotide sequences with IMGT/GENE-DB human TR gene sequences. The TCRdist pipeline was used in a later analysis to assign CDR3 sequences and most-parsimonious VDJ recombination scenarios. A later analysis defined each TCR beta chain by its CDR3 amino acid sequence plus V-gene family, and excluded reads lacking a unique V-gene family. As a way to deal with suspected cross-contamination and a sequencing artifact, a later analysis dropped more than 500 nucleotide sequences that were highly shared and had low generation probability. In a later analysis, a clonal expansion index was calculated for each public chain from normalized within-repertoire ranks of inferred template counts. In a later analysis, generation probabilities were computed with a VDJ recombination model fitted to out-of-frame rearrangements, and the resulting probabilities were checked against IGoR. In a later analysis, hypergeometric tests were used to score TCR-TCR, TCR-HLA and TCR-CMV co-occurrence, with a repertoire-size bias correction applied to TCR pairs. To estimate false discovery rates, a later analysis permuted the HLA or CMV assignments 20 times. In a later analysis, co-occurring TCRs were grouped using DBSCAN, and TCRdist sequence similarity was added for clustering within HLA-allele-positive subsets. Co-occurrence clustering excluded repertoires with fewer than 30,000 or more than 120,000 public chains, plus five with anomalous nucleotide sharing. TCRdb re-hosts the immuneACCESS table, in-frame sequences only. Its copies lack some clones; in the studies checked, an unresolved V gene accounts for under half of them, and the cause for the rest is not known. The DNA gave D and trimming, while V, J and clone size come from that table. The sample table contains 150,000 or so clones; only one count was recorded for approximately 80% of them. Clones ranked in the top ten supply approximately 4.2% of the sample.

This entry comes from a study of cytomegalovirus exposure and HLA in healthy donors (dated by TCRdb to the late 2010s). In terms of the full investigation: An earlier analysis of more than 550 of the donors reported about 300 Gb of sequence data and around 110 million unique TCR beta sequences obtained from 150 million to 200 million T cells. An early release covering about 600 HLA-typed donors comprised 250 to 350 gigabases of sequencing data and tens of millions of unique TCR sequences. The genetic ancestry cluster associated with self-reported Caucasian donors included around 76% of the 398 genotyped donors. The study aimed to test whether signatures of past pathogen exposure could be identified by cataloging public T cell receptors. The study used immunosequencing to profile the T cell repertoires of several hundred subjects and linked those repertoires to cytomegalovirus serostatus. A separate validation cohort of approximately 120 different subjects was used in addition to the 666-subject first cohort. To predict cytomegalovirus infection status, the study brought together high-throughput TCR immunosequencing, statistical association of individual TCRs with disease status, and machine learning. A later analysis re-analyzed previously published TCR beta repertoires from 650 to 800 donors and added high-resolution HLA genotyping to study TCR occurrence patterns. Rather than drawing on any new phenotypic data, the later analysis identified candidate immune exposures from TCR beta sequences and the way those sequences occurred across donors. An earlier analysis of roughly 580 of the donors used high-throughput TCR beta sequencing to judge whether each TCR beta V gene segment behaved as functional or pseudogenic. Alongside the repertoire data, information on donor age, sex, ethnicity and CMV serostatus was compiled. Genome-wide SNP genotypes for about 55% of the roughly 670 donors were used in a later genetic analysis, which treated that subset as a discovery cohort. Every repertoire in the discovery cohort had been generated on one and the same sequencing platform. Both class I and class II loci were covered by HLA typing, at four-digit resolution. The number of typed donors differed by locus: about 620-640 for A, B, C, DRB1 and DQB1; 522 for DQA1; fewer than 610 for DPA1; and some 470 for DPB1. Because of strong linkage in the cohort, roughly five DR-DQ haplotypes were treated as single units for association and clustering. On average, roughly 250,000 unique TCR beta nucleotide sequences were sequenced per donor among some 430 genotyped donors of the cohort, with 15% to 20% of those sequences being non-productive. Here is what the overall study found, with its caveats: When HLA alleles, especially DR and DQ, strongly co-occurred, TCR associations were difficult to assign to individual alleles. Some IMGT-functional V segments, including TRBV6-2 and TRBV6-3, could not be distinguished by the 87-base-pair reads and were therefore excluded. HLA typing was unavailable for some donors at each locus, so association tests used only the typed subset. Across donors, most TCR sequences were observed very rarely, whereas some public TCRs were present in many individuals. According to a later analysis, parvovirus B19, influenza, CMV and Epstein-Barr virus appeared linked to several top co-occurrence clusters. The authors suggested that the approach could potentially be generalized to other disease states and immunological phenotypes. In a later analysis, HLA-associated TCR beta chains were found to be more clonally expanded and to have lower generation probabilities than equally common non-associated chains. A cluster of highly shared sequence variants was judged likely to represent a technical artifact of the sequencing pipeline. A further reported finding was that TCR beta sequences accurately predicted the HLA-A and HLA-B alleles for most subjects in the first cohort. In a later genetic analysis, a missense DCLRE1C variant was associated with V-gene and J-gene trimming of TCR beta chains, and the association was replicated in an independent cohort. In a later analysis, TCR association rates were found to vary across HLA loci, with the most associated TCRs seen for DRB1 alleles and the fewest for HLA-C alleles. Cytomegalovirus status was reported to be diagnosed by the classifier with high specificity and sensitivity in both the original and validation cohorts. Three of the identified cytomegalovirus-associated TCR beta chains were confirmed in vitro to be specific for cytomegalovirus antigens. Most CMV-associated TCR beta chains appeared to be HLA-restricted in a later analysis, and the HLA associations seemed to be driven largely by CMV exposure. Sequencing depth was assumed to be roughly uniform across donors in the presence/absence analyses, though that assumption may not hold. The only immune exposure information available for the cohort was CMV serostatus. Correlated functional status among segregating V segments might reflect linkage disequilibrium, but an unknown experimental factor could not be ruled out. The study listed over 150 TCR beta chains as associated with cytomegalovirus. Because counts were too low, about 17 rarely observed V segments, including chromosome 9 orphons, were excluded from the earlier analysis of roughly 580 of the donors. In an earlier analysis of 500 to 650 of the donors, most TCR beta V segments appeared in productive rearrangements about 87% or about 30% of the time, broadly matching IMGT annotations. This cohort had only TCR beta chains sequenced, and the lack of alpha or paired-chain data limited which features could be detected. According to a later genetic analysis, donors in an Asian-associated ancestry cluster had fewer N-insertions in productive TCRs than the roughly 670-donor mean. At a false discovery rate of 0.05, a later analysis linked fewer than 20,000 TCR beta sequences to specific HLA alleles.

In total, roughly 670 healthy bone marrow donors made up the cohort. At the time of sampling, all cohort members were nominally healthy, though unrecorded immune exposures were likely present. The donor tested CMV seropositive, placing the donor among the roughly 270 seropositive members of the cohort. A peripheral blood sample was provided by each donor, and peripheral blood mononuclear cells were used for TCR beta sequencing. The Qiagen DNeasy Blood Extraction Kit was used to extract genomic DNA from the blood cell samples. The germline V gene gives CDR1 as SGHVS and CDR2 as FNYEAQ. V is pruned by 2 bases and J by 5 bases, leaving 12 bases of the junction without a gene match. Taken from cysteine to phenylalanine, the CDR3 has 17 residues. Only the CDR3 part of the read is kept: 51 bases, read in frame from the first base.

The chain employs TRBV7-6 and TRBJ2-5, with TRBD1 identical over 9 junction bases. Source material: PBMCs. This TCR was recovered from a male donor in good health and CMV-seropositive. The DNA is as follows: TGTGCCAGCAGCTTACTTCAACAGGGGGCAGGTGGTGAGACCCAGTACTTC. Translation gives CASSLLQQGAGGETQYF.